This is a list of T cell receptor beta chains from one sample in a study of blood T cells in healthy people across ages. From the 5' RACE reads, TCRdb called clonotypes with MiXCR, one entry per CDR3 protein. The sample lists over a million distinct CDR3 sequences; 25% were seen once. This sample was also put to use in a study of T cells of mothers and their children.

The sequenced sample consisted of blood. These receptors all come from a girl aged 2 to 10 in good health. Both conserved end residues are part of each CDR3. D genes are given only for firm matches. For some rows the clone size is stated as once, few or many, or as a class when expanded; others skip it.

d_gene,j_gene,abundance,len,v_gene,CDR3nt,CDR3aa
NA,TRBJ1-2,once,16,TRBV6-1,TGTGCCAGCAACTCACGGGCCCTGGGGGCTGGAGATGGCTACACCTTC,CASNSRALGAGDGYTF
NA,TRBJ2-6,many,15,TRBV6-5,TGTGCCAGCAGTTGGGCTGGTGCTGGGGCCAACGTCCTGACTTTC,CASSWAGAGANVLTF
NA,TRBJ2-4,NA,16,TRBV7-9,TGTGCCAGCAGCTTAAACCGACGGGGGTTGGGAAACATTCAGTACTTC,CASSLNRRGLGNIQYF
TRBD1,TRBJ2-1,NA,15,TRBV11-2,TGTGCCAGCAGCGCTCACAGGGGGCCCGACAATGAGCAGTTCTTC,CASSAHRGPDNEQFF
NA,TRBJ1-3,few,13,TRBV20-1,TGCAGTGCTAGAGATCTCCGAGGAAACACCATATATTTT,CSARDLRGNTIYF
NA,TRBJ1-2,NA,16,TRBV5-5,TGTGCCAGCGGCCCCGAAACAGGGTCGCGGAGGCATGGCTACACCTTC,CASGPETGSRRHGYTF
NA,TRBJ1-1,few,10,TRBV24-1,TGTGCCACCGCGACGGGTGAAGCTTTCTTT,CATATGEAFF
NA,TRBJ1-1,NA,16,TRBV7-2,TGTGCCAGCAGCTTAGCTAATAGGGGGATGAACACTGAAGCTTTCTTT,CASSLANRGMNTEAFF
NA,TRBJ2-7,NA,13,TRBV7-7,TGTGCTAGCAGCTTAGCGATGGGATCCGAGCAGTACTTC,CASSLAMGSEQYF
NA,TRBJ2-5,NA,13,TRBV7-2,TGTGCCAGCGGCGGGGCGGACCAAGAGACCCAGTACTTC,CASGGADQETQYF
TRBD1,TRBJ2-3,few,12,TRBV29-1,TGCCTAGCGACAGGGGGCCCAGATACGCAGTATTTT,CLATGGPDTQYF
NA,TRBJ2-2,many,13,TRBV28,TGTGCCAGCAGTGGAGGAGGAACCGGGGAGCTGTTTTTT,CASSGGGTGELFF
TRBD2,TRBJ2-7,few,17,TRBV9,TGTGCCAGCAGCGTAGGCCCCCCAACTAGCGGGAGCTACGAGCAGTACTTC,CASSVGPPTSGSYEQYF